This T cell receptor (beta chain) was recovered during a study of CD8 T cells in Susac syndrome. Random hexamers were used to reverse transcribe the RNA input (roughly 0.5 to 1 ug). An immunoSEQ multiplex PCR amplified TCR beta CDR3 over 54 Vbeta and 13 Jbeta. TCRdb re-called the immunoSEQ multiplex PCR reads with MiXCR, one entry per CDR3 protein. The table includes about 150,000 distinct CDR3 sequences, 94% detected once. CD8+ and CD4+ T cells from blood underwent TCR beta sequencing, which was carried out in a high-throughput format. Sequencing was done on a sample of CD8+ T cells from PBMCs. The clonotype originates from a human donor with multiple sclerosis.

CDR3 in amino acids: CASSFGVSGSPLHF. CDR3 in DNA: TGTGCCAGCAGTTTCGGTGTTTCGGGTTCACCCCTCCACTTT. The chain combines TRBV28 with TRBJ1-6; no clear D. Germline lookup yields CDR1 MDHEN and CDR2 SYDVKM. The germline V and J ends were trimmed by 3 bases and 9 bases, with 12 bases remaining between them. This CDR3 is 14 amino acids long.